This T cell receptor (beta chain) was found in a study of vaccination effects on CD4 cells after COVID-19. Study-wide results and caveats: Marked clonal contraction of infection- and vaccine-induced clones was seen late after vaccination. Only 1 of 255 vaccine-induced clones from healthy vaccinees cross-reacted with common cold coronaviruses.

On this clone: The antigen is not known.

V was pared by 4 bases and J by 3 bases, with 10 bases of the junction left unmatched. The V gene's germline CDR1 is SGHDT and CDR2 YYEEEE. This CDR3 region has 15 residues. With the ViraFEST assay, the study expanded antigen-specific CD4+ T cells using viral peptide pools, then sequenced them. Isolating CD4+ T cells followed approximately ten days of culture. Half the medium was swapped for IL-2 medium on days 3 and 7. Measured with immunoSEQ multiplex PCR; TCRdb has only the in-frame clones, and not every one. The sample includes about 11,000 clones, approximately 74% of them seen just once. The rearrangement uses TRBV5-6 and TRBJ2-7; 7 nucleotides agree with TRBD1. This clonotype was obtained from a human donor who received a COVID-19 vaccine. This specimen was CD4+ T cells from PBMCs cultured with HCoV-229E spike peptides, taken before COVID-19 vaccination. CDR3: CASSIGDRRFYEQYF. Written as DNA, the CDR3 is TGTGCCAGCAGCATCGGGGACAGACGGTTCTACGAGCAGTACTTC.